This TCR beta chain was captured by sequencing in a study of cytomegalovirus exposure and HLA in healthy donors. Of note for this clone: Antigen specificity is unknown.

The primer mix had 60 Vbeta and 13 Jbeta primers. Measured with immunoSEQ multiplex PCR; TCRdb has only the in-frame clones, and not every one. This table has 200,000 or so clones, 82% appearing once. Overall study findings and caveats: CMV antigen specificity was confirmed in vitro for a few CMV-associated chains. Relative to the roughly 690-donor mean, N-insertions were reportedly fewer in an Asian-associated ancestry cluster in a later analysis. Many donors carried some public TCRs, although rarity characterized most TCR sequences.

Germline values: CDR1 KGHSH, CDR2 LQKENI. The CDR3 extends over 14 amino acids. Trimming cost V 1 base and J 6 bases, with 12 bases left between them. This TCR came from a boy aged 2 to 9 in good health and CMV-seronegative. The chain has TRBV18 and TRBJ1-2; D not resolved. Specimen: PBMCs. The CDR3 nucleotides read TGTGCCAGCTCACCACGGTACGAAGAGGATGGCTACACCTTC. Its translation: CASSPRYEEDGYTF.